This record concerns one T cell receptor beta chain sequence. Measured with immunoSEQ multiplex PCR; TCRdb has only the in-frame clones, and not every one. This table has approximately 50,000 clones, roughly 92% appearing once. This record comes from a study of T cell changes during pregnancy in multiple sclerosis. This CDR3 spans 15 amino acids. The V gene's germline CDR1 is SGHTA and CDR2 FQGNSA. Trimming pared 3 bases from V and 1 base from J, leaving 13 bases between. The source was CD4+ T cells from peripheral blood mononuclear cells, collected in the third trimester of pregnancy. The rearrangement uses TRBV7-2 and TRBJ2-7; the D is unclear. The clonotype was recovered from a female donor with multiple sclerosis, enrolled in a pregnancy study. The CDR3 reads CASSFDVADSYEQYF. The DNA for the CDR3 is TGTGCCAGCAGCTTTGATGTGGCGGATTCCTACGAGCAGTACTTC.